The 18 T cell receptor beta chains given below trace back to one sample, sequenced in a study of a mutant IDH1 vaccine in newly diagnosed glioma. This sample's time point: week 35, safety follow-up. Vaccinated patients received 300 ug of mutant IDH1 20-mer peptide per dose, with topical imiquimod. The antigens for these receptors are not known. Data came from immunoSEQ multiplex PCR; TCRdb stores just in-frame clones and leaves some out. The repertoire consists of tens of thousands of clones, with around 87% occurring once and the leading ten covering around 1.5%. Here the sequenced sample was PBMCs, taken from a glioma patient whose treatment included an IDH1 peptide vaccine. Receptors were obtained from a middle-aged man with glioma.

This CDR3 reads CASSEYGSLREKLFF. The DNA for the CDR3 is TGTGCCAGCAGTGAATACGGCAGCTTGCGAGAAAAACTGTTTTTT. This chain uses TRBV25-1 with TRBJ1-4, with D uncertain. Trimming left V 0 bases short and J 8 bases short, with 13 bases between. This CDR3 has 15 amino acids. Germline V gene data show CDR1 as MGHDK and CDR2 as SYGVNS.

This sequence joins TRBV5-1 and TRBJ2-5; D ambiguous. Germline-derived CDR1 and CDR2 are SGHRS and YFSETQ. Trimming pared 0 bases from V and 2 bases from J, leaving 5 bases between. The CDR3 length is 13 residues. This chain's CDR3 is CASSLEPQETQYF. The CDR3 DNA follows: TGCGCCAGCAGCTTGGAACCACAAGAGACCCAGTACTTC.

The chain joins TRBV19 to TRBJ2-1; TRBD2 is a possible D gene (7 bases). CDR3 length: 15 amino acids. From germline, CDR1 is LNHDA and CDR2 SQIVND (reference sequence). The V gene lost 1 base and the J gene lost 8 bases, with 15 bases spanning the gap. The CDR3, as DNA: TGTGCCAGTAGTATAGTCAGGGGCGGGAGCGATGAGCAGTTCTTC. Its protein is CASSIVRGGSDEQFF. Together with reference TRBV19 and TRBJ2-1, the CDR3 gives the full variable domain: DGGITQSPKYLFRKEGQNVTLSCEQNLNHDAMYWYRQDPGQGLRLIYYSQIVNDFQKGDIAEGYSVSREKKESFPLTVTSAQKNPTAFYLCASSIVRGGSDEQFFGPGTRLTVL.

This clone appeared a single time. V usage is TRBV5-6 and J usage is TRBJ1-2; D gene uncertain. V was clipped by 1 base and J by 0 bases, with 4 bases between them. Germline V gene sequence: CDR1 SGHDT, CDR2 YYEEEE. The CDR3 covers 13 residues. In nucleotides, the CDR3 is TGTGCCAGCAGCTTGAGATCTAACTATGGCTACACCTTC. Its translation is CASSLRSNYGYTF.

The rearrangement links TRBV6-1 to TRBJ2-5; TRBD2 agrees at 7 bases. Germline V gene sequence: CDR1 MNHNS, CDR2 SASEGT. This CDR3 is built from 15 residues. Unmatched junction bases numbered 12, after V lost 6 bases and J lost 5 bases. CDR3 nucleotides: TGTGCCAGCAGCCCCGGGCCCCGGGGAGGGGAGACCCAGTACTTC. This gives the protein CASSPGPRGGETQYF.

V usage is TRBV6-5 and J usage is TRBJ1-5, with a tentative D call TRBD1 (6 bases). This CDR3 spans 14 amino acids. The germline V gene has CDR1 MNHEY and CDR2 SVGAGI. The V gene lost 7 bases and the J gene lost 3 bases, with 13 bases spanning the gap. The CDR3 sequence: CASTPQGINQPQHF. CDR3 nucleotides: TGTGCCAGCACCCCACAGGGCATCAATCAGCCCCAGCATTTT.

In its sample, this clone was seen once. The CDR3: CASSPSSTDTQYF. CDR3 bases: TGCGCCAGCAGCCCCTCTAGCACAGATACGCAGTATTTT. V usage is TRBV5-1 and J usage is TRBJ2-3; D unresolved. V was trimmed by 4 bases and J by 0 bases, leaving 6 bases between them. Germline-derived CDR1 and CDR2 are SGHRS and YFSETQ. The CDR3 is 13 amino acids.

V is TRBV28 and J is TRBJ2-2; D is undetermined. Germline V gene sequence: CDR1 MDHEN, CDR2 SYDVKM. Trimming stripped 5 bases from V and 1 base from J, with 8 bases between. The CDR3 is made up of 14 amino acids. The CDR3 region has the DNA TGTGCCAGCAGTGTATCAGAGAACACCGGGGAGCTGTTTTTT. Protein sequence: CASSVSENTGELFF.

This chain links TRBV7-2 with TRBJ1-2; perhaps TRBD1 as D (6 bases). Between the trimmed V and J ends, which lost 1 base and 3 bases, there was a span of 12 bases. The CDR3 sequence is 15 residues long. The germline CDR1 and CDR2 sequences are SGHTA and FQGNSA. The DNA of the CDR3 is TGTGCCAGCAGCTTAGGCGGGGGCGCCGACTATGGCTACACCTTC. Its protein product is CASSLGGGADYGYTF.

This sequence joins TRBV7-9 and TRBJ1-1; no clear D gene. The CDR3 covers 13 residues. Germline V gives CDR1 SEHNR, CDR2 FQNEAQ (reference sequence). V was cut by 6 bases and J by 1 base, with 9 bases left in between. CDR3 region: CASSLTWNTEAFF. In DNA form, the CDR3 reads TGTGCCAGCAGTTTGACGTGGAACACTGAAGCTTTCTTT.

The J gene is TRBJ1-5, the V gene TRBV28; weak D call: TRBD1 (5 bases). Looked up from germline, CDR1 is MDHEN and CDR2 is SYDVKM. V dropped 6 bases and J dropped 7 bases, with 19 bases sitting between them. The CDR3 contains 15 residues. CDR3 in DNA: TGTGCCAGCAGGAATCAGGGAGGGCCGAGGCAGCCCCAGCATTTT. Protein: CASRNQGGPRQPQHF. The entire variable domain, with the rest obtained from reference TRBV28 and TRBJ1-5, is as follows: DVKVTQSSRYLVKRTGEKVFLECVQDMDHENMFWYRQDPGLGLRLIYFSYDVKMKEKGDIPEGYSVSREKKERFSLILESASTNQTSMYLCASRNQGGPRQPQHFGDGTRLSIL.

The gene calls are TRBV28 and TRBJ2-2; TRBD2 aligns across 7 bases. Germline-derived CDR1 and CDR2 are MDHEN and SYDVKM. J gave up 3 bases and V 11 bases, and 9 bases lay outside the gene matches. There are 14 residues in the CDR3. CDR3 in amino acids: CAVPGLPHTGELFF. DNA of the CDR3: TGTGCCGTCCCGGGACTACCACACACCGGGGAGCTGTTTTTT.

This chain uses TRBV5-1 with TRBJ2-6; D gene unclear. V was pared by 3 bases and J by 0 bases, with 7 bases between. CDR1 and CDR2 (germline): SGHRS, YFSETQ. The length of the CDR3 is 15 residues. The CDR3 region has the DNA TGCGCCAGCAGCTCACCGGGCTCTGGGGCCAACGTCCTGACTTTC. Protein: CASSSPGSGANVLTF.

This clone was picked up one time. This chain uses TRBV6-1 with TRBJ1-1, with D possibly being TRBD1 (5 bases). V was clipped by 2 bases and J by 6 bases, with 16 bases between them. The CDR3 is 15 amino acids. Germline V gene sequence: CDR1 MNHNS, CDR2 SASEGT. CDR3 in DNA: TGTGCCAGCAGTGAATTTGGGGAGGGGAGGTCTGAAGCTTTCTTT. Its translation is CASSEFGEGRSEAFF.

The chain employs TRBV2 and TRBJ1-6; D is ambiguous. The germline V and J ends were trimmed by 4 bases and 3 bases, with 10 bases remaining between them. CDR1 is SNHLY and CDR2 is FYNNEI in the germline V gene. CDR3 length equals 15 residues. The CDR3, as DNA: TGTGCCAGCAGTGTGGGTCCAGTCTATAATTCACCCCTCCACTTT. This codes for CASSVGPVYNSPLHF.

The J gene is TRBJ1-1, the V gene TRBV9, with D maybe TRBD1 (6 bases). This CDR3 region has 14 residues. Germline V CDR1 and CDR2: SGDLS, YYNGEE. Trimming removed 4 bases at V and 7 bases at J, with 17 bases between. The CDR3 loop reads CASSPPGRGDEAFF. The CDR3 DNA follows: TGTGCCAGCAGCCCTCCAGGGAGGGGGGATGAAGCTTTCTTT.

This rearrangement joins TRBV25-1 to TRBJ1-3; a weak D match, TRBD1 (6 bases). The V end lost 3 bases, the J end lost 0 bases, and 12 bases lay between the germline ends. Germline CDR1 is MGHDK and CDR2 is SYGVNS. This CDR3 has 16 residues. CDR3 DNA: TGTGCCAGCAGTGATCCCGGACAGAGCTCTGGAAACACCATATATTTT. Translation: CASSDPGQSSGNTIYF.

The chain uses TRBV27 and TRBJ1-2; D gene uncertain. The CDR3 is 13 residues long. Per the germline V gene, CDR1 is MNHEY and CDR2 is SMNVEV (reference sequence). Between the trimmed V and J ends, which lost 3 bases and 9 bases, there was a span of 14 bases. The CDR3 coding sequence is TGTGCCAGCAGTTTTCGGGGTCAGAATAGCTACACCTTC. Its translation is CASSFRGQNSYTF.